This record covers a single T cell receptor (beta chain). Its antigen remains unidentified. This record comes from a study of identical twins. Study-wide results and caveats: Beta out-of-frame sequences showed weaker excess twin sharing. Memory repertoires lacked the insertion deficit that abundant cord blood beta clonotypes showed.

The J segment lost 3 bases and the V segment lost 5 bases, leaving 7 bases of the junction unmatched. Germline assignment: CDR1 DFQATT and CDR2 SNEGSKA (reference sequence). The CDR3 length is 15 residues. TCRdb re-called the 5' RACE reads with MiXCR, one entry per CDR3 protein. Of 650 to 850 distinct CDR3 sequences in the sample, 50% to 75% are singletons; the top ten hold 5.3%. The V and J genes are TRBV20-1 and TRBJ2-3; 11 bases agree with TRBD2. The sequenced sample consisted of CD4+ T cells sorted from blood. The TCR comes from a woman aged 18-29 years in good health. This table probably holds off-target reads from a library built for another chain. The CDR3 bases are TGCAGTGCTTTTAGCGGGGGGGTTGGGACAGATACGCAGTATTTT. This codes for CSAFSGGVGTDTQYF.